One T cell receptor (beta chain) is described in this entry. The antigen is unknown. These data are taken from a study of T cells after yellow fever vaccination. Study outcomes and limitations: A weaker but faster secondary response was observed, peaking on day 5 versus 15.

TCRdb processed the 5' RACE reads anew with MiXCR; each CDR3 protein has one entry. The sample contains hundreds of thousands of distinct CDR3 sequences, approximately 12% of which appear only once. The CDR3 is 14 residues long. The germline V gene encodes CDR1 SGHTA and CDR2 FQGTGA. With 8 bases removed from V and 2 bases from J, the gap between germline ends came to 14 bases. The chain links TRBV7-3 to TRBJ2-3; D ambiguous. The TCR comes from a man in his late teens or twenties who received the YFV17D yellow fever vaccine. The specimen was CD4+ T cells sorted from PBMCs, collected 15 days after the yellow fever booster vaccination. The CDR3 reads CASSWRTHTDTQYF. In nucleotides, the CDR3 is TGTGCCAGCTCTTGGCGGACGCACACAGATACGCAGTATTTT.